This TCR beta chain was identified during a study of control samples from healthy donors and cancer patients (dated by TCRdb to about 2020). The CDR3 spans 14 residues, from the cysteine through the phenylalanine. Only CDR3 DNA is held: 42 bases, read in frame from base 1. Via the germline V gene, CDR1 is LGHNA and CDR2 YSLEER. Between the V and J ends, shortened by 0 bases and 3 bases respectively, the junction contains 9 bases. Libraries were constructed by the immunoSEQ multiplex PCR assay. TCRdb obtained this table from immuneACCESS and retained in-frame rearrangements with V and J assigned. These tables miss some clones; where compared with another copy, unresolved V genes account for less than half of the shortfall, and the remainder is unexplained. Present in this sample are some 220,000 clones, around 94% of which were seen just once. Of the sample, approximately 1.5% is held by the ten largest clones.

This clone was found once. The clone's antigen remains unknown. No quality values exist for individual bases; no much larger clone is one base distant. This receptor was taken from a man over 45 in good health. This chain is built from TRBV4-3 and TRBJ2-7; the D gene is possibly TRBD1 or TRBD2, with 5 bases matching each. The specimen sequenced was blood. The CDR3 amino acid sequence is: CASSQDTGHYEQYF. The base sequence is TGCGCCAGCAGCCAAGATACGGGGCACTACGAGCAGTACTTC.